This is a list of T cell receptor beta chains from one sample in a study of control samples from healthy donors and cancer patients. The data were produced by immunoSEQ multiplex PCR, yet TCRdb's version contains in-frame clones alone and is incomplete. Among fewer than 95,000 clones listed, roughly 80% were seen once. What was sequenced was blood. The source of these receptors is a man younger than 45 in good health. The CDR3 runs from the conserved cysteine through the conserved F or W. D genes are given only for firm matches. Some rows mark clone size as missing; the rest say once, few, many or name a class of expanded clone.

>-|TRBV3-1/TRBV3-2|TRBJ1-6|-
CASSDLGGSYNSPLHF
TGTGCCAGCAGCGACCTCGGGGGCTCCTATAATTCACCCCTCCACTTT
>once|TRBV30|TRBJ1-2|-
CAWSVGTENGGYTF
TGTGCCTGGAGTGTCGGGACGGAGAATGGGGGCTACACCTTC
>-|TRBV5-4|TRBJ2-3|-
CASSLEPATDTQYF
TGTGCCAGCAGCTTGGAGCCGGCCACAGATACGCAGTATTTT
>-|TRBV7-9|TRBJ2-1|-
CASSHSQGAYNEQFF
TGTGCCAGCAGCCATTCGCAAGGGGCCTACAATGAGCAGTTCTTC
>-|TRBV18|TRBJ1-2|TRBD1
CASSPDRSNYGYTF
TGTGCCAGCTCACCGGACAGGAGCAACTATGGCTACACCTTC
>-|TRBV9|TRBJ2-3|-
CASSVARVGGDTQYF
TGTGCCAGCAGCGTAGCAAGGGTAGGGGGTGATACGCAGTATTTT
>once|TRBV9|TRBJ1-1|TRBD1
CASSVDRVPTEAFF
TGTGCCAGCAGCGTCGACAGGGTCCCCACTGAAGCTTTCTTT
>-|TRBV27|TRBJ1-6|TRBD1
CASSRGRDRANSPLHF
TGTGCCAGCAGCCGAGGCCGGGACAGGGCTAATTCACCCCTCCACTTT
>-|TRBV6-5|TRBJ2-2|TRBD1
CASRRQGHRGAVF
TGTGCCAGCAGACGACAGGGGCACCGGGGAGCTGTTTTT
>-|TRBV5-1|TRBJ1-2|-
CASSFEAGYHGYTF
TGCGCCAGCAGCTTTGAGGCAGGGTACCATGGCTACACCTTC
>once|TRBV12-3/TRBV12-4|TRBJ1-2|TRBD1
CASSSTGRGYTF
TGTGCCAGCAGTTCGACAGGGAGAGGCTACACCTTC
>-|TRBV6-5|TRBJ2-5|-
CATTYPEETQYF
TGTGCCACCACCTACCCGGAGGAGACCCAGTACTTC
>-|TRBV5-6|TRBJ1-1|TRBD1
CASSDTGGQARAFF
TGTGCCAGCAGTGACACAGGGGGACAGGCTCGAGCTTTCTTT